The rows below give T cell receptor beta chains drawn from one sample of a study of T cell repertoires in cytomegalovirus infection. TCRdb independently ran MiXCR on the reads; one entry per CDR3 protein. The profile shows some 350,000 distinct CDR3 sequences, roughly 20% of them singletons. The specimen sequenced was PBMCs. These TCRs come from a human donor in good health (CMV status not recorded). Some clones in this sample may be carry-over from other donors' samples. The CDR3 runs from the conserved cysteine through the conserved F or W. The D gene is left open where the match is weak. The size entry is marked missing in some rows and otherwise reads once, few, many or a size class.

d_call clone_size j_call v_call cdr3_nt cdr3_aa
TRBD2 . TRBJ2-5 TRBV7-9 TGTGCCAGCAGAAGCGGATCCGGGACTAGCGGGGGGACTAAAGAGACCCAGTACTTC CASRSGSGTSGGTKETQYF
TRBD1 few TRBJ1-5 TRBV7-9 TGTGCCAGCAGCCAGGGGGGGGGGCCCCAGCATTTT CASSQGGGPQHF
. many TRBJ1-4 TRBV7-2 TGTGCCAGCAGCTTGGGGGATTCTACTAATGAAAAACTGTTTTTT CASSLGDSTNEKLFF
TRBD1 few TRBJ1-4 TRBV5-1 TGCGCCAGCAGAAACACAGGGGGCAATACGGAAAAACTGTTTTTT CASRNTGGNTEKLFF
. few TRBJ1-5 TRBV6-5 TGTGCCAGCAGGAAAACAGCGGAGGGCAATCAGCCCCAGCATTTT CASRKTAEGNQPQHF
TRBD1 few TRBJ1-4 TRBV11-2 TGTGCCAGCAGTCCTGGGACAGTTACTATTAATGAAAAACTGTTTTTT CASSPGTVTINEKLFF
. many TRBJ1-1 TRBV12-3/TRBV12-4 TGTGCCAGCAGGAGGGAGGGGACTGAAGCTTTCTTT CASRREGTEAFF
. . TRBJ1-6 TRBV20-1 TGCAGTGCTACTAAGGGAAGTTCACCCCTCCACTTT CSATKGSSPLHF
TRBD1 many TRBJ1-4 TRBV7-2 TGTGCCAGCAGCTCGACAGGGGTTAATGAAAAACTGTTTTTT CASSSTGVNEKLFF
TRBD1 . TRBJ2-2 TRBV29-1 TGCAGCGTTGAGGAACAGGGGTTTGACACCGGGGAGCTGTTTTTT CSVEEQGFDTGELFF
. . TRBJ2-7 TRBV30 TGTGCCTGGAGTGTATCTCCGAGGGAGCAGTACTTC CAWSVSPREQYF
. many TRBJ2-3 TRBV11-2 TGTGCCAGCAGCTTGGGGACTAGCACAGATACGCAGTATTTT CASSLGTSTDTQYF
TRBD2 few TRBJ2-1 TRBV20-1 TGCAGTGCTAGAGTCCCTAGCGGGAGGGCGTTTAATGAGCAGTTCTTC CSARVPSGRAFNEQFF
TRBD1 few TRBJ1-6 TRBV19 TGTGCCAGTAGTAAAAGTTGGGACAGAAATTCACCCCTCCACTTT CASSKSWDRNSPLHF
TRBD1 . TRBJ2-7 TRBV11-2 TGTGCCAGCAGCTTAGCCGGGACAGCCTCCTACGAGCAGTACTTC CASSLAGTASYEQYF
. . TRBJ2-7 TRBV7-6 TGTGCCAGCAGCTTAGGGAGTCTGTTCTACGAGCAGTACTTC CASSLGSLFYEQYF
TRBD2 few TRBJ2-1 TRBV2 TGTGCCGGGACTAGCGGGGGAATGAACAATGAGCAGTTCTTC CAGTSGGMNNEQFF
. many TRBJ2-1 TRBV7-2 TGTGCCAGCAGCTCCACCGGGACCAGAATATGGGGTGAGCAGTTCTTC CASSSTGTRIWGEQFF
. . TRBJ2-3 TRBV28 TGTGCCAGCAGGCTCCCCGCCATCAGGGGGGAGGTAGATACGCAGTATTTT CASRLPAIRGEVDTQYF
TRBD2 few TRBJ2-3 TRBV27 TGTGCCAGCAGCCGAACGACAAATCCTAGCGGGGGAATTCGAAATACGCAGTATTTT CASSRTTNPSGGIRNTQYF
TRBD2 . TRBJ2-5 TRBV5-6 TGTGCCAGCAGCGCTCCGGGACTAGCTGGAGAGACCCAGTACTTC CASSAPGLAGETQYF
TRBD1 . TRBJ1-2 TRBV12-3/TRBV12-4 TGTGCCAGCAGTCTCCCCCGGGACAGGGTCGGCTACACCTTC CASSLPRDRVGYTF
TRBD1 many TRBJ2-7 TRBV7-2 TGTGCCAGCAGACGTGGGACAGATTCCTACGAGCAGTACTTC CASRRGTDSYEQYF
TRBD1 few TRBJ1-2 TRBV4-1 TGCGCCAGCAGCCAAGGGGACACCGGGACAGGGGGCGCAAAGTATGGCTACACCTTC CASSQGDTGTGGAKYGYTF
. many TRBJ1-6 TRBV2 TGTGCCAGCAGTCCCCGGCTAGTCAGCTCCTATAATTCACCCCTCCACTTT CASSPRLVSSYNSPLHF
TRBD1 . TRBJ1-2 TRBV19 TGTGCCAGTGGACAGGGGTTCACCTTC CASGQGFTF
. few TRBJ2-5 TRBV2 TGTGCCAGCAGTGTCCTCAACTATCCTCAAGGGACCCAGTACTTC CASSVLNYPQGTQYF
TRBD2 few TRBJ2-3 TRBV7-2 TGTGCCAGCAGCTCCGGACTAGCGGGAGCCTCGCAGTATTTT CASSSGLAGASQYF
. few TRBJ1-1 TRBV12-3/TRBV12-4 TGTGCCAGCAGTTTCGGCTGGGGGAGACAGGTTAACACTGAAGCTTTCTTT CASSFGWGRQVNTEAFF
. many TRBJ2-7 TRBV7-2 TGTGCCAGCAGCTTACATCTTAGGGTGGGCAGGTCCTACGAGCAGTACTTC CASSLHLRVGRSYEQYF
. few TRBJ1-2 TRBV7-9 TGTGCCAGCAGCTTAGTCGGACGCACGGCCTATGGCTACACCTTC CASSLVGRTAYGYTF
. few TRBJ2-5 TRBV20-1 TGCAGTGCTACCTCAGGGGAAGAGACCCAGTACTTC CSATSGEETQYF
TRBD2 many TRBJ2-3 TRBV7-6 TGTGCCAGCAGCGCCGCCGGGGGGGGAGATACGCAGTATTTT CASSAAGGGDTQYF
. . TRBJ1-5 TRBV28 TGTGCCAGCAGTTTCTCGTACCTGACTAGCAATCAGCCCCAGCATTTT CASSFSYLTSNQPQHF
. . TRBJ2-1 TRBV19 TGTGCCAGTAGTATGAGGGCAGCCACCTACAATGAGCAGTTCTTC CASSMRAATYNEQFF
TRBD1 many TRBJ2-7 TRBV6-1 TGTGCCAGCCGCGGGCCTAACTTACGGGGGACAGGGACCACCTACGAGCAGTACTTC CASRGPNLRGTGTTYEQYF
TRBD1 . TRBJ2-5 TRBV29-1 TGCAGCGTTGGTTGGGGACAGGGCAAACAAGAGACCCAGTACTTC CSVGWGQGKQETQYF
. . TRBJ1-1 TRBV2 TGTGCCAGCAGTGAAGGGTTAGGACGGGCCCCTTTCTTT CASSEGLGRAPFF
. . TRBJ2-3 TRBV5-5 TGTGCCAGCAGCTTCGAACAGCGCACAGATACGCAGTATTTT CASSFEQRTDTQYF
. many TRBJ1-1 TRBV6-2/TRBV6-3 TGTGCCAGCAGTCCCCGGAGCAAGGGAGCTTTCTTT CASSPRSKGAFF
. few TRBJ1-2 TRBV10-3 TGTGCCATCAGTGTCGGCGGACTCTATGGCTACACCTTC CAISVGGLYGYTF
. few TRBJ2-2 TRBV4-2 TGTGCCAGCAGCCAAGGACCCGCTTCAGTAAACACCGGGGAGCTGTTTTTT CASSQGPASVNTGELFF
. few TRBJ1-2 TRBV20-1 TGCAGTGCTAGAGATTTTTCCTATCAGGGGTTGATGGGCTATGGCTACACCTTC CSARDFSYQGLMGYGYTF
TRBD2 . TRBJ2-1 TRBV19 TGTGCCAGTAGTAGTCCGCCTAGCGGGCTAAACTACAATGAGCAGTTCTTC CASSSPPSGLNYNEQFF
. . TRBJ2-1 TRBV19 TGTGCCAGTAGTCTCCTCCCCCAGATCGATGAGCAGTTCTTC CASSLLPQIDEQFF
. once TRBJ1-2 TRBV10-2 TGCGCCAGCAGTGAGGATTGGGGTGGCGATGGCTACACCTTC CASSEDWGGDGYTF
. . TRBJ2-5 TRBV28 TGTGCCAGCAGACTATTAGACAGGCAAGAGACCCAGTACTTC CASRLLDRQETQYF
TRBD2 many TRBJ2-3 TRBV7-2 TGTGCCAGCAGCTCGGGACTAGCGGGAGGCCCTACGCAGTATTTT CASSSGLAGGPTQYF
. many TRBJ1-6 TRBV7-2 TGTGCCAGCAGCCCTTATAATTCACCCCTCCACTTT CASSPYNSPLHF
TRBD1 few TRBJ2-2 TRBV2 TGTGCCAGCGGGACAGAGAGTGACACCGGGGAGCTGTTTTTT CASGTESDTGELFF
. many TRBJ2-3 TRBV6-5 TGTGCCAGCAGTTACCGACCGCAAGTAGCAGATACGCAGTATTTT CASSYRPQVADTQYF
. few TRBJ1-4 TRBV5-1 TGCGCCAGCAGCAGGGACTTCGCAACTAATGAAAAACTGTTTTTT CASSRDFATNEKLFF
. few TRBJ2-5 TRBV12-3/TRBV12-4 TGTGCCAGCAGGCCTAGAGGGCGCGGACAAGAGACCCAGTACTTC CASRPRGRGQETQYF
TRBD1 . TRBJ2-3 TRBV20-1 TGCAGTGCTAGAGATACTTGGGCAGGGGGACGGGTAGATACGCAGTATTTT CSARDTWAGGRVDTQYF
TRBD2 . TRBJ2-4 TRBV4-1 TGCGCCAGCAGCCAAGTCCCCGGGAGGCTGAGGCAGTACTTC CASSQVPGRLRQYF